This record concerns one T cell receptor (beta chain) sequence. The antigen it recognizes is unknown. No much larger clonotype is one base removed from it; base qualities were not supplied. The data were obtained in a study of Tregs in tolerant kidney transplant recipients (dated by TCRdb to the late 2010s). In terms of the full investigation: The study used TCRbeta sequencing to identify donor-specific regulatory T cells before combined kidney and bone marrow transplantation, then tracked those cells after transplant. TCRbeta repertoire sequencing was used in a few healthy controls to compare several ways of expanding Tregs specific for an allogeneic donor. What the research found in general, with its limitations: The study was constrained by small patient numbers, and validation of the findings is required in larger populations and under other immunosuppression protocols. Expanding Tregs with activated donor B cells appeared to identify the most biologically relevant and donor-specific TCRbeta repertoire. Biological reproducibility was not directly addressed, though technical replication error appeared minimal.

The CDR3, from cysteine to phenylalanine, totals 14 residues. The entry retains the CDR3 DNA only, 42 bases that are in frame from base 1. The germline V gene gives CDR1 as MNHNS and CDR2 as SASEGT. Thawed PBMCs were FACS-sorted into unstimulated Tregs (CD4+CD25+CD127-), CD4+ non-Tregs (CD4+CD25-), CD4 cells and CD8 cells. Thawed PBMCs were rested overnight at 37 degrees C with 200 to 250 IU/ml IL-2 before Treg sorting. Blood from healthy controls was obtained either as purchased buffy coats or from healthy volunteers. Healthy control blood was processed by Ficoll density gradient to PBMCs and cryopreserved; patient PBMCs were collected before and after transplant. For TCRbeta CDR3 sequencing, genomic DNA from the sorted cells was extracted using the QIAGEN DNeasy Blood and Tissue Kit. High-throughput TCRbeta CDR3 sequencing, including PCR amplification with bias correction and internal controls, was performed commercially through immunoSEQ. The original pipeline was this. Unique productive TCRbeta sequences were defined by CDR3 nucleotide sequence where primers matched, and otherwise by CDR3 amino acid sequence together with Vbeta and Jbeta genes. As a correction for sorting error, sequences shared between sorted populations at a frequency ratio of 2:1 or less were discarded, and the remaining shared sequences were assigned to the higher population. Sequences were defined as donor-reactive when expanded at least 5-fold in CFSE-low cells versus unstimulated cells and present at a frequency of at least 0.01% in CFSE-low cells. Repertoire divergence was quantified by Jensen-Shannon divergence calculated from the top 100 TCRbeta sequences ranked by frequency. For any sample with multiple sequencing runs, sorting error was corrected in each run separately before the runs were pooled. TCRdb obtained this table from immuneACCESS and retained in-frame rearrangements with V and J assigned. These tables miss some clones; where compared with another copy, unresolved V genes account for less than half of the shortfall, and the remainder is unexplained. V and J calls and clone size come straight from that table; D and trimming were deduced from the DNA. In all, the sample holds about 46,000 clones, and about 89% of those were seen once. In total, the top ten clones hold about 0.63% of the sample.

The sequenced material came from Tregs from blood. The chain is encoded by TRBV6-1 joined to TRBJ2-5, with the D assignment possibly TRBD1 or TRBD2, given 6 matching bases for each. With the DNA end fitting TRBJ2-7 better, the J assignment may be wrong. The source of this sequence is a human donor in good health. The DNA is as follows: TGTGCCAGCAGCGCCGGGGGCAGAGGCCACGAGCAGTACTTC. It translates as CASSAGGRGHEQYF.